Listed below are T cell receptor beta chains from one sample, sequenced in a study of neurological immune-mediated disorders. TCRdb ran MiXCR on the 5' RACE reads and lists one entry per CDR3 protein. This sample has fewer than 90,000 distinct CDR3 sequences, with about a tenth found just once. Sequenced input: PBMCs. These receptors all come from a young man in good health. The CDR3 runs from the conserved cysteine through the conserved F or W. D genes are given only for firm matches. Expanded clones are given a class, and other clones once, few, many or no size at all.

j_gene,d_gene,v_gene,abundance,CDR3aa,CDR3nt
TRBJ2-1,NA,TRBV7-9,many,CASKSAGSLNEQFF,TGTGCCAGCAAGTCGGCCGGTTCCCTCAATGAGCAGTTCTTC
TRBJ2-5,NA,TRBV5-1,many,CASSPAPGPSGETQYF,TGCGCCAGCAGCCCGGCGCCGGGACCCTCCGGGGAGACCCAGTACTTC
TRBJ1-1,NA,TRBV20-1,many,CSARDRHSEAFF,TGCAGTGCTAGAGATCGACACTCTGAAGCTTTCTTT
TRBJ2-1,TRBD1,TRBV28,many,CASSSGQGDYNEQFF,TGTGCCAGCAGCTCAGGACAGGGGGATTACAATGAGCAGTTCTTC
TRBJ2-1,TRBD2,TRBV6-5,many,CASSYPSGRASSPEQFF,TGTGCCAGCAGTTACCCTAGCGGGAGGGCCTCCTCCCCCGAGCAGTTCTTC
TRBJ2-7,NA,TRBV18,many,CASSPAGQSSYEQYF,TGTGCCAGCTCACCAGCCGGACAGAGCTCCTACGAGCAGTACTTC
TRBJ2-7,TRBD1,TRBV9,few,CASSLGTVSSYEQYF,TGTGCCAGCAGCCTGGGGACAGTCAGCTCCTACGAGCAGTACTTC
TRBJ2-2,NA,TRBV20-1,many,CSARVIPTGELFF,TGCAGTGCAAGAGTGATACCCACCGGGGAGCTGTTTTTT
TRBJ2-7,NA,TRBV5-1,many,CASSLDGSDLTYEQYF,TGCGCCAGCAGCTTGGACGGGTCGGACTTAACCTACGAGCAGTACTTC
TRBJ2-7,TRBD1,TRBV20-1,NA,CSARPPGTGGYEQYF,TGCAGTGCTAGGCCCCCCGGGACAGGCGGCTACGAGCAGTACTTC
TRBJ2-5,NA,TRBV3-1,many,CASGETQYF,TGTGCCAGCGGGGAGACCCAGTACTTC
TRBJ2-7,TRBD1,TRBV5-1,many,CASSLSHTRTGGSYEQYF,TGCGCCAGCAGCTTGAGCCATACCCGGACAGGGGGCTCCTACGAGCAGTACTTC
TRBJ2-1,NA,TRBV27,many,CASSLSRSGNNEQFF,TGTGCCAGCAGTTTATCGAGGTCGGGGAACAATGAGCAGTTCTTC
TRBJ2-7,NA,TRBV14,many,CASSQQIRARLYF,TGTGCCAGCAGCCAACAGATCCGGGCCCGCCTTTACTTC
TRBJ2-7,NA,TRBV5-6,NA,CASSSNYEQYF,TGTGCCAGCAGCTCCAACTATGAGCAGTACTTC
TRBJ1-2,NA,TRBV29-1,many,CSVEDVERRSGYTF,TGCAGCGTTGAAGATGTCGAACGGAGAAGTGGCTACACCTTC
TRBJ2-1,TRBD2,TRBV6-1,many,CASSRPPWTSGRNEQFF,TGTGCCAGCAGTCGCCCCCCCTGGACTAGCGGGAGGAATGAGCAGTTCTTC
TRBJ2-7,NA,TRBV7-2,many,CASSLGSSTYEQYF,TGTGCCAGCAGCTTAGGGTCCAGCACCTACGAGCAGTACTTC
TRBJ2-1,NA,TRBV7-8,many,CASSLATYNEQFF,TGTGCCAGCAGCTTAGCTACCTACAATGAGCAGTTCTTC
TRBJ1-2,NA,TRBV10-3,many,CAISERPGLVNYGYTF,TGTGCCATCAGTGAAAGGCCAGGCCTTGTTAACTATGGCTACACCTTC
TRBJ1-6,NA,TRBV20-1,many,CSASATGLNNSPLHF,TGCAGTGCTAGCGCTACAGGGCTAAATAATTCACCCCTCCACTTT
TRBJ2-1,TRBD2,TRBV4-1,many,CASSDKAGASKQFF,TGCGCCAGCAGCGATAAAGCGGGAGCATCAAAGCAGTTCTTC
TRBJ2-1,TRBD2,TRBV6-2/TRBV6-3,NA,CASSYSLAAHNEQFF,TGTGCCAGCAGTTACTCCCTAGCGGCGCACAATGAGCAGTTCTTC
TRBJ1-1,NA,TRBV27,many,CASSLEGLNTEAFF,TGTGCCAGCAGTTTAGAGGGACTGAACACTGAAGCTTTCTTT